The clone carrying this T cell receptor (beta chain) has a single count. This record comes from a study of blood T cell repertoires in COVID-19. About the research overall: Italy, Spain and the United States were the sources of the convalescent and acute COVID-19 samples. PBMCs, B-cell-depleted T cells, or T cells were the source of the cDNA or gDNA that made up the material.

In the original processing: For nucleated cells, counts were estimated from reference gene primer amplification. Assay used: immunoSEQ multiplex PCR; TCRdb lists only in-frame clones, some missing. V, J and clone size are taken as reported in that table, and D and trimming were inferred from the DNA itself. Found here are about 90,000 clones, 65% to 85% of them singletons; the top ten hold roughly a third. This CDR3 is 13 amino acids long. V lost 7 bases, J lost 6 bases, and 14 bases lay in between. This clonotype originated in a woman older than 75 with active or convalescent COVID-19. Sequenced material: peripheral blood. The V call is TRBV12-3 or TRBV12-4, the J call TRBJ2-3, with D tentatively TRBD1 (6 bases). The CDR3 nucleotides read TGTGCCAGCACCCCGTGGGGGCCGGATACGCAGTATTTT. Translated: CASTPWGPDTQYF.